These 21 T cell receptor beta chains share one sample of origin, sequenced in a study of shared clonotypes between healthy human individuals. Data came from immunoSEQ multiplex PCR; TCRdb stores just in-frame clones and leaves some out. This table has roughly 1,500,000 clones, approximately 98.5% appearing once. Material: naive CD4+ T cells sorted from blood. Documented subset: CD45RA+ positively selected. These TCRs come from a man aged 25-45 years in good health.

Regarding this clone: This sample also contains other DNA sequences that code for the same CDR3. This chain links TRBV5-4 with TRBJ2-7; D possibly corresponds to TRBD1 (6 bases). Germline V gene data show CDR1 as SGHNT and CDR2 as YYREEE (reference sequence). The length of the CDR3 is 14 residues. Trimming stripped 2 bases from V and 1 base from J, with 10 bases between. CDR3 nucleotides: TGTGCCAGCAGCTTAGGACAGCGTTCCTACGAGCAGTACTTC. Residues: CASSLGQRSYEQYF.

The chain carries TRBV7-2 and TRBJ2-5; D unclear. The CDR3 totals 11 residues. CDR1 is SGHTA and CDR2 is FQGNSA in the germline V gene. Trimming pared 5 bases from V and 9 bases from J, leaving 10 bases between. For the CDR3, the DNA is TGTGCCAGCAGCGCCCTATGGGCCCAGTACTTC. Translated, it gives CASSALWAQYF.

The rearrangement uses TRBV5-1 and TRBJ2-3; D call uncertain. V dropped 5 bases and J dropped 4 bases, with 11 bases sitting between them. CDR3 length: 13 residues. CDR1 and CDR2 (germline): SGHRS, YFSETQ. As DNA, the CDR3 is TGCGCCAGCAGTCAAGGTCGGTCAGATACGCAGTATTTT. Protein: CASSQGRSDTQYF.

The V and J genes are TRBV18 and TRBJ2-7; 7 bases are a match to TRBD1. J gave up 1 base and V 5 bases, and 8 bases lay outside the gene matches. CDR1 KGHSH and CDR2 LQKENI come from the germline V gene. The CDR3 is 15 residues long. The CDR3 loop is CASSTGTARSYEQYF. The CDR3 DNA reads as TGTGCCAGCTCAACCGGGACAGCTAGATCCTACGAGCAGTACTTC.

The chain combines TRBV29-1 with TRBJ2-3; 12 positions match TRBD2. Germline V gene data show CDR1 as SQVTM and CDR2 as ANQGSEA. V lost 5 bases to trimming and J lost 2 bases; unmatched junction nucleotides: 5. The length of the CDR3 is 15 residues. This CDR3 is CSVIGLAGPTDTQYF. The CDR3 bases are TGCAGCGTTATAGGACTAGCGGGACCCACAGATACGCAGTATTTT.

This sequence joins TRBV11-2 and TRBJ2-7; D might be TRBD1 (5 bases). Trimming shortened V by 5 bases and J by 3 bases, and 14 bases separated the two germline ends. Germline loops: CDR1 SGHAT, CDR2 FQNNGV. This CDR3 has 14 amino acids. The CDR3 protein is CASSPQTANYEQYF. The CDR3 coding sequence is TGTGCCAGCAGCCCTCAGACAGCGAACTACGAGCAGTACTTC.

CDR3 in DNA: TGTGCCAGCAGCGTACCTTTTCGAGGGGGCCTAGCGGGAGGTACAGATACGCAGTATTTT. Translated: CASSVPFRGGLAGGTDTQYF. The V gene is TRBV9, the J gene TRBJ2-3; 11 nucleotides agree with TRBD2. Germline V gene data show CDR1 as SGDLS and CDR2 as YYNGEE. Trimming removed 1 base from V and 3 bases from J; junction bases left unmatched: 16. The CDR3 covers 20 residues.

The count of this clone is one. J is TRBJ2-5 and V is TRBV2, with D hard to call. This CDR3 is 17 amino acids long. Trimming took 2 bases from V and 2 from J, leaving 18 bases between them. The V gene's germline CDR1 is SNHLY and CDR2 FYNNEI. In DNA, the CDR3 is TGTGCCAGCAGTGAATCTCATCCGGCCGGCCATCAAGAGACCCAGTACTTC. It translates to CASSESHPAGHQETQYF.

This chain connects TRBV7-8 to TRBJ2-1, with D possibly being TRBD2 (6 bases). Trimming removed 1 base from V and 5 bases from J, with 12 bases in between. CDR1 SGHVS and CDR2 FQNEAQ come from the germline V gene. This CDR3 is built from 15 residues. CDR3 loop: CASSLVPSADNEQFF. DNA of the CDR3: TGTGCCAGCAGCTTAGTCCCTAGCGCAGACAATGAGCAGTTCTTC.

V usage is TRBV7-9 and J usage is TRBJ2-3; the D gene is possibly TRBD2 (5 bases). V lost 5 bases to trimming and J lost 0 bases, with 15 bases between them. CDR1 SEHNR and CDR2 FQNEAQ come from the germline V gene (reference sequence). The CDR3 runs 16 residues. For the CDR3, the DNA is TGTGCCAGCAGCCCCCACGGGGAGCGGAGCACAGATACGCAGTATTTT. Its protein is CASSPHGERSTDTQYF.

The chain carries TRBV18 and TRBJ2-7; TRBD2 is a possible D gene (6 bases). Germline assignment: CDR1 KGHSH and CDR2 LQKENI. Trimming took 0 bases from V and 2 from J, leaving 11 bases between them. The CDR3 runs 15 residues. The CDR3 DNA is TGTGCCAGCTCACCACCGGTGCGGGGTGCCTACGAGCAGTACTTC. It translates to CASSPPVRGAYEQYF.

This chain joins TRBV7-9 and TRBJ2-1, with a weak D call TRBD1 (6 bases). Germline V CDR1 and CDR2: SEHNR, FQNEAQ (reference sequence). V lost 2 bases, J lost 5 bases, and 13 bases lay in between. The CDR3 loop spans 15 amino acids. The CDR3 DNA follows: TGTGCCAGCAGCTTAATTGGGGGCGGGCACAATGAGCAGTTCTTC. It encodes CASSLIGGGHNEQFF.

The chain joins TRBV5-1 to TRBJ2-7; TRBD2 matches 11 bases. The V gene's germline CDR1 is SGHRS and CDR2 YFSETQ. With V trimmed by 4 bases and J by 2 bases, 8 bases remained unmatched. This CDR3 is built from 16 residues. The CDR3 sequence is CASSPIGLAGPYEQYF. CDR3 sequence (DNA): TGCGCCAGCAGCCCCATAGGACTAGCGGGCCCCTACGAGCAGTACTTC. Combining the CDR3 with reference TRBV5-1 and TRBJ2-7 gives the whole variable domain KAGVTQTPRYLIKTRGQQVTLSCSPISGHRSVSWYQQTPGQGLQFLFEYFSETQRNKGNFPGRFSGRQFSNSRSEMNVSTLELGDSALYLCASSPIGLAGPYEQYFGPGTRLTVT.

V and J are TRBV7-9 and TRBJ2-2, with TRBD1 identical over 8 bases. Trimming removed 6 bases from V and 5 bases from J; junction bases left unmatched: 8. The germline CDR1 and CDR2 sequences are SEHNR and FQNEAQ (reference sequence). The length of the CDR3 is 15 residues. CDR3 region: CASRPPGQETGELFF. CDR3 sequence (DNA): TGTGCCAGCAGGCCACCGGGACAGGAGACCGGGGAGCTGTTTTTT. Variable domain in full (rest from reference TRBV7-9 and TRBJ2-2): DTGVSQNPRHKITKRGQNVTFRCDPISEHNRLYWYRQTLGQGPEFLTYFQNEAQLEKSRLLSDRFSAERPKGSFSTLEIQRTEQGDSAMYLCASRPPGQETGELFFGEGSRLTVL.

The chain links TRBV27 to TRBJ2-5; TRBD2 aligns across 12 bases. Germline CDR1 is MNHEY and CDR2 is SMNVEV (reference sequence). V shed 3 bases and J 2 bases; nucleotides not matched to a gene: 7. The CDR3 is 17 amino acids. DNA of the CDR3: TGTGCCAGCAGTTTGGGCATTGGACTAGCGGGGCAAGAGACCCAGTACTTC. Translating gives CASSLGIGLAGQETQYF.

This chain joins TRBV9 and TRBJ2-1; D is tentatively TRBD1 or TRBD2 (6 bases each). Germline loops: CDR1 SGDLS, CDR2 YYNGEE. V lost 4 bases, J lost 10 bases, and 15 bases lay in between. The CDR3 contains 13 residues. Here the CDR3 reads CASSTPQGREQFF. The CDR3 coding sequence is TGTGCCAGCAGCACCCCCCAGGGGAGGGAGCAGTTCTTC.

This chain connects TRBV4-1 to TRBJ1-2; 7 nucleotides line up with TRBD1. The CDR3 covers 16 residues. V lost 1 base, J lost 8 bases, and 13 bases stayed unmatched. Per the germline V gene, CDR1 is MGHRA and CDR2 is YSYEKL. DNA for the CDR3: TGCGCCAGCAGCCAAGCCGCGACAGGGATCGGCGAAGGCTACACCTTC. Its translation: CASSQAATGIGEGYTF.

The V call is TRBV7-9, the J call TRBJ2-2, with D tentatively TRBD1 or TRBD2 (6 bases each). In germline, CDR1 is SEHNR, CDR2 FQNEAQ (reference sequence). Trimming cost V 6 bases and J 5 bases, with 16 bases left between them. The CDR3 contains 15 residues. As DNA, the CDR3 is TGTGCCAGCAGTCCGAGGGGGGCCGGAACCGGGGAGCTGTTTTTT. Its protein product is CASSPRGAGTGELFF.

The chain employs TRBV2 and TRBJ2-4; weak D call: TRBD1 (5 bases). CDR3 length: 13 amino acids. Trimming cost V 8 bases and J 2 bases, with 10 bases left between them. The germline gives CDR1 SNHLY, CDR2 FYNNEI. The CDR3: CASGSGTKNIQYF. CDR3 nucleotide sequence: TGTGCCAGCGGGTCAGGGACCAAAAACATTCAGTACTTC.

V and J are TRBV5-1 and TRBJ2-2; 14 nucleotides agree with TRBD2. V trimming: 2 bases; J trimming: 4 bases; junction bases outside the gene matches: 7. Germline lookup yields CDR1 SGHRS and CDR2 YFSETQ. This CDR3 contains 18 residues. The CDR3 nucleotides read TGCGCCAGCAGCTTAATGACTAGCGGGAGGGCAGGCACCGGGGAGCTGTTTTTT. Residues: CASSLMTSGRAGTGELFF.

This chain links TRBV2 with TRBJ2-1, with TRBD2 matching 10 bases. Germline lookup yields CDR1 SNHLY and CDR2 FYNNEI. V lost 6 bases, J lost 6 bases, and 14 bases stayed unmatched. There are 17 residues in the CDR3. Here the CDR3 reads CASSPNPVLAGVNEQFF. The CDR3 DNA sequence: TGTGCCAGCAGCCCTAATCCTGTCCTAGCGGGAGTCAATGAGCAGTTCTTC. The full variable domain, in which reference TRBV2 and TRBJ2-1 provide the parts outside the CDR3, is EPEVTQTPSHQVTQMGQEVILRCVPISNHLYFYWYRQILGQKVEFLVSFYNNEISEKSEIFDDQFSVERPDGSNFTLKIRSTKLEDSAMYFCASSPNPVLAGVNEQFFGPGTRLTVL.